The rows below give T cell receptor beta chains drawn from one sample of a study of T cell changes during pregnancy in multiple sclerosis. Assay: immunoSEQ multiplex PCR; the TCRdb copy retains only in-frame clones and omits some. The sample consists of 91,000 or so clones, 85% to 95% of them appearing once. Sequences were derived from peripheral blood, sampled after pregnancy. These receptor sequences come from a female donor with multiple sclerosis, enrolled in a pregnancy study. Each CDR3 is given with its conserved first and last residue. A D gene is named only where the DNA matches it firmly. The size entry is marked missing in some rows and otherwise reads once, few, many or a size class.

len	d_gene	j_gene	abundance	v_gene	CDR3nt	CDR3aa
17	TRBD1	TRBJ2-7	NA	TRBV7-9	TGTGCCAGCAGCGGAGAGGACAGGCCGACCCGACCTTACGAGCAGTACTTC	CASSGEDRPTRPYEQYF
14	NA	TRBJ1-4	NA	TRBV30	TGTGCCTGGAGTGTTGGGGGGTCTAATGAAAAACTGTTTTTT	CAWSVGGSNEKLFF
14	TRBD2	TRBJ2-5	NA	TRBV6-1	TGTGCCAGCAGGGTAGCGGGGGGCGGAGAGACCCAGTACTTC	CASRVAGGGETQYF
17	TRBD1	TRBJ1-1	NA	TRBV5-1	TGCGCCAGCAGCTTGGCTCCCGGGACAGGGCCGAACACTGAAGCTTTCTTT	CASSLAPGTGPNTEAFF
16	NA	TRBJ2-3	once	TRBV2	TGTGCCAGCAGGACCAGCCGCAGCGACAGCACAGATACGCAGTATTTT	CASRTSRSDSTDTQYF
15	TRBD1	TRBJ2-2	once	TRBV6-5	TGTGCCACCCAAAGACAGGGCCTAAACACCGGGGAGCTGTTTTTT	CATQRQGLNTGELFF
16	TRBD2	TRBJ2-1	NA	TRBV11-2	TGTGCCAGCAGCTTAAGGGTAGCGGGGGCATACAATGAGCAGTTCTTC	CASSLRVAGAYNEQFF
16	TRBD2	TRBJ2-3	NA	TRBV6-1	TGTGCCAGCAGTGCGGGACTAGCGGGGGCGGCAGATACGCAGTATTTT	CASSAGLAGAADTQYF
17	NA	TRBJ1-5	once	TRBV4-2	TGTGCCAGCAGCCAAGATGCTTACGCAGGAGGGGATCAGCCCCAGCATTTT	CASSQDAYAGGDQPQHF
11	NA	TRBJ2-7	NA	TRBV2	TGTGCCAGCAATGTCCTTCACGAGCAGTACTTC	CASNVLHEQYF
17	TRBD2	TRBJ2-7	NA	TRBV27	TGTGCCAGCAGTTTTTGGTCTAGCGGGGGCCTAATCTACGAGCAGTACTTC	CASSFWSSGGLIYEQYF
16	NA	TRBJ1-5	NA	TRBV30	TGTGCCTGGAGTACCACAGGACAGCTGGGGTATCAGCCCCAGCATTTT	CAWSTTGQLGYQPQHF
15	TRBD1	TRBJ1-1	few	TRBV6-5	TGTGCCAGCAGTCCCAGGGGGCTGGAGAGCACTGAAGCTTTCTTT	CASSPRGLESTEAFF
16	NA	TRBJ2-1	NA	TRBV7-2	TGTGCCAGCAGCATTACTAGCCCCACCTCTTACGATGAGCAGTTCTTC	CASSITSPTSYDEQFF
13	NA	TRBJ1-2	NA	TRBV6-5	TGTGCCAGCGCTACAGGGATGGCCTATGGCTACACCTTC	CASATGMAYGYTF
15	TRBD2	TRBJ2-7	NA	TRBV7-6	TGTGCCAGCAGCTTAGCACTAGCGGTAGCCTACGAGCAGTACTTC	CASSLALAVAYEQYF
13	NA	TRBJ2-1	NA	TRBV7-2	TGTGCCAGCAGCTTAGGGCCGTACAATGAGCAGTTCTTC	CASSLGPYNEQFF